The text below deals with one T cell receptor beta chain. TCRdb's copy holds only in-frame clones and misses some; the assay was immunoSEQ multiplex PCR. The table includes 7,500 to 9,000 clones, about 68% detected once. The source of the sample is a study of T cells in tumors after PD-1 blockade. The CDR3 extends over 14 amino acids. Germline V gene data show CDR1 as SNHLY and CDR2 as FYNNEI. The V end was cut by 0 bases, the J end by 5 bases, with 10 bases between. V gene TRBV2 combines with J gene TRBJ1-1; unclear D gene. Here the sequenced sample was tumor tissue, taken after anti-PD-1 treatment. This TCR was recovered from a human donor with basal cell carcinoma. The CDR3: CASSEAGRATEAFF. The CDR3 DNA is TGTGCCAGCAGTGAAGCAGGGAGGGCTACTGAAGCTTTCTTT. The full variable domain, its missing parts supplied by reference TRBV2 and TRBJ1-1, is EPEVTQTPSHQVTQMGQEVILRCVPISNHLYFYWYRQILGQKVEFLVSFYNNEISEKSEIFDDQFSVERPDGSNFTLKIRSTKLEDSAMYFCASSEAGRATEAFFGQGTRLTVV.